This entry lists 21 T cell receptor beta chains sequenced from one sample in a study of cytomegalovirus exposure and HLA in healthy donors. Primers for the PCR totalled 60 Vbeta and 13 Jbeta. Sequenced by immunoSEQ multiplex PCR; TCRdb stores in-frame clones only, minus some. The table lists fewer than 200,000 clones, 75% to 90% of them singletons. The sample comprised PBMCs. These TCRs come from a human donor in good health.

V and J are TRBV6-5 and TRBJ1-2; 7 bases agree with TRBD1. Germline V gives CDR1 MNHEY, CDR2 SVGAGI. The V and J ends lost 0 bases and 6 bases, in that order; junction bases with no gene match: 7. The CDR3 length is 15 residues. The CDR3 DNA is TGTGCCAGCAGTTACTCCCTTACAGGGGTGCATGGCTACACCTTC. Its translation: CASSYSLTGVHGYTF.

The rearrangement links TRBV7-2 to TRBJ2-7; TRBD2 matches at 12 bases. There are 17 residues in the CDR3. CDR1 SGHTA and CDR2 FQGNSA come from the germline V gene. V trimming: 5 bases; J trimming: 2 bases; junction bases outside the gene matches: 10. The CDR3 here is CASSPYPLAGGTYEQYF. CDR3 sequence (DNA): TGTGCCAGCAGCCCTTACCCTCTAGCGGGGGGGACCTACGAGCAGTACTTC.

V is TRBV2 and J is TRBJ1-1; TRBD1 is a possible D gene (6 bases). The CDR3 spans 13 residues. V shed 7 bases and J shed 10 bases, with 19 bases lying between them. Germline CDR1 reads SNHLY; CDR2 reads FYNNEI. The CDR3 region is CASNLNPQGLAFF. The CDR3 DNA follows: TGTGCCAGCAACCTAAACCCACAGGGCCTAGCTTTCTTT.

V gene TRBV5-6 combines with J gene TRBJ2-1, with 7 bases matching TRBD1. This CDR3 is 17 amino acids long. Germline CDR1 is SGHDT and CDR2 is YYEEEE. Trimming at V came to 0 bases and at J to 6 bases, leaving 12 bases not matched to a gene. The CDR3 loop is CASSLEILRTGINEQFF. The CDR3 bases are TGTGCCAGCAGCTTGGAGATCTTAAGGACAGGAATCAATGAGCAGTTCTTC.

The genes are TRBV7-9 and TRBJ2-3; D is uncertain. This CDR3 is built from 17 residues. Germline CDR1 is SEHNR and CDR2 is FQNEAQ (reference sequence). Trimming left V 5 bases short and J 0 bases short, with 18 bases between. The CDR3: CASSPPWFGASTDTQYF. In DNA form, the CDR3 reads TGTGCCAGCAGCCCTCCATGGTTTGGAGCTAGCACAGATACGCAGTATTTT.

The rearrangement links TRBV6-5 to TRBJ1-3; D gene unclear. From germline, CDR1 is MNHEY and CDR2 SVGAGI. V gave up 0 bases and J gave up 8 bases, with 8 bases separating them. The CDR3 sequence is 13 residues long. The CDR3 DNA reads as TGTGCCAGCAGTTACTCGATCGGTTACACCATATATTTT. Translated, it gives CASSYSIGYTIYF.

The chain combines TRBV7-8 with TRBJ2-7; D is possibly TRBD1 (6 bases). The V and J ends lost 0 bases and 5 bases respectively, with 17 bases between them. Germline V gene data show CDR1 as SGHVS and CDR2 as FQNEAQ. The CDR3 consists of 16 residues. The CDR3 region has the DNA TGTGCCAGCAGCTTAGCTATAGGGGCAGGGGACGACGAGCAGTACTTC. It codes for CASSLAIGAGDDEQYF.

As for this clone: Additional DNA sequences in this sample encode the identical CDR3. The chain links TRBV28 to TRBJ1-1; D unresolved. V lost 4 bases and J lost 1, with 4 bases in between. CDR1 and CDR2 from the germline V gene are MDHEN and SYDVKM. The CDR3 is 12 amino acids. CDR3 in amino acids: CASSSGNTEAFF. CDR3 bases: TGTGCCAGCAGTTCAGGGAACACTGAAGCTTTCTTT.

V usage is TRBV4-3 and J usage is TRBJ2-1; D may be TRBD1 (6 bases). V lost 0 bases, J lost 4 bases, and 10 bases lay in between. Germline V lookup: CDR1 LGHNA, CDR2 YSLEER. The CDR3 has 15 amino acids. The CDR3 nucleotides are TGCGCCAGCAGCCAAGACCAGGGGTTTTACAATGAGCAGTTCTTC. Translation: CASSQDQGFYNEQFF.

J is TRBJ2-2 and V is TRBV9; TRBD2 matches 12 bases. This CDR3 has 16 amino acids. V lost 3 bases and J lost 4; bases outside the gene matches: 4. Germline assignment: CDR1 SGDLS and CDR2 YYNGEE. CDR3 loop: CASSGLAGVFTGELFF. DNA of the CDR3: TGTGCCAGCAGCGGACTAGCGGGGGTTTTCACCGGGGAGCTGTTTTTT.

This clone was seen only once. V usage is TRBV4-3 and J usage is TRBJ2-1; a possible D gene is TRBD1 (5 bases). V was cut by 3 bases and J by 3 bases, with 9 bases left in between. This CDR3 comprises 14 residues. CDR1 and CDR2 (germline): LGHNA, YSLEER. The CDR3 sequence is CASSHSTDYNEQFF. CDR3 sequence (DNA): TGCGCCAGCAGCCACTCGACAGACTACAATGAGCAGTTCTTC.

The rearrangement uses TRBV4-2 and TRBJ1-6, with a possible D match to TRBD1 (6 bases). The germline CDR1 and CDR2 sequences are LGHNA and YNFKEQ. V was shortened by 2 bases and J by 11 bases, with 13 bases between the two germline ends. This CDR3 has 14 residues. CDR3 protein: CASSQNRERTPLHF. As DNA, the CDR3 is TGTGCCAGCAGCCAAAACAGGGAAAGGACACCCCTCCACTTT.

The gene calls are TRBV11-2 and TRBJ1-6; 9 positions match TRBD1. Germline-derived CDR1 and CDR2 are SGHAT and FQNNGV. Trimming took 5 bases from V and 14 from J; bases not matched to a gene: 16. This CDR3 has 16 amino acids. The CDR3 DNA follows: TGTGCCAGCAGCCCACTGACTCGGACAGGGGTCCTGGCCCTCCACTTT. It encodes CASSPLTRTGVLALHF.

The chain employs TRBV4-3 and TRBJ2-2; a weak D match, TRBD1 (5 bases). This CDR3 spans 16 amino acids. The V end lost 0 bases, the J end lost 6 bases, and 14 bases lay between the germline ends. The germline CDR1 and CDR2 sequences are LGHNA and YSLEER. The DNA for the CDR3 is TGCGCCAGCAGCCAAGATTACGGACACCTGTCCGGGGAGCTGTTTTTT. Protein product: CASSQDYGHLSGELFF.

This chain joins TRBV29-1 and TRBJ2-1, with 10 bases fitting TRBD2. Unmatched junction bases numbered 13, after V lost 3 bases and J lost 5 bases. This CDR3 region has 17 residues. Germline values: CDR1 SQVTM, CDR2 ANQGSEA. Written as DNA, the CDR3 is TGCAGCGTTGATTCCGACACTAGCGGGGCCGCCCACAATGAGCAGTTCTTC. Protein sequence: CSVDSDTSGAAHNEQFF.

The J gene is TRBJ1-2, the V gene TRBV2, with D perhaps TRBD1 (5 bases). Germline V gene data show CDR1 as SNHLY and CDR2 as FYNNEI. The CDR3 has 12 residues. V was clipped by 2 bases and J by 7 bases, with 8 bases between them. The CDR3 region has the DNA TGTGCCAGCAGTGAACAAGGGGCTGGCTACACCTTC. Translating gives CASSEQGAGYTF.

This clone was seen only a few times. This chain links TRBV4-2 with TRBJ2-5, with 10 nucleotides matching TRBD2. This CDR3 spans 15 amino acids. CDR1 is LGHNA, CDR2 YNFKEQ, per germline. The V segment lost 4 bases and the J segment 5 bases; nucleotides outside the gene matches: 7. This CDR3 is CASSPERGGGETQYF. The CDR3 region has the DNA TGTGCCAGCAGCCCAGAGCGGGGGGGCGGGGAGACCCAGTACTTC.

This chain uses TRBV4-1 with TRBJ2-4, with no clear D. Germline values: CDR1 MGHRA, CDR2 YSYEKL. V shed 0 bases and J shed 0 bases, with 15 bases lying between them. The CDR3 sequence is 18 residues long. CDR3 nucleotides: TGCGCCAGCAGCCAAGATTGGTCCTTCGCGGTAGCCAAAAACATTCAGTACTTC. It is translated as CASSQDWSFAVAKNIQYF.

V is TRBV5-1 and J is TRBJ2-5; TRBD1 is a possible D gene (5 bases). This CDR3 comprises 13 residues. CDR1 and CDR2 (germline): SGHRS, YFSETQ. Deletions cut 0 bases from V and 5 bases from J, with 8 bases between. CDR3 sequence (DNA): TGCGCCAGCAGCTTGGAGGGGCGGGAGACCCAGTACTTC. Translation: CASSLEGRETQYF.

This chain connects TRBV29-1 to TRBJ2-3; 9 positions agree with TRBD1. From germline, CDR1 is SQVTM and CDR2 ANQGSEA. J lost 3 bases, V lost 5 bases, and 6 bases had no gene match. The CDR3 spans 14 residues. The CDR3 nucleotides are TGCAGCGTTACGGGACAGGGATTGACAGATACGCAGTATTTT. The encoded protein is CSVTGQGLTDTQYF.

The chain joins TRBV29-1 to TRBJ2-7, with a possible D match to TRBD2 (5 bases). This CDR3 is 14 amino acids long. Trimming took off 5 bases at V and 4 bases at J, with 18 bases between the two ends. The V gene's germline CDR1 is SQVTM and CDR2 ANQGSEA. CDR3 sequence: CSVRLQTLAYEQYF. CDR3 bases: TGCAGCGTTCGACTACAAACCCTTGCTTACGAGCAGTACTTC.